Listed here are 14 T cell receptor beta chains from one sample, sequenced in a study of identical twins. One entry per CDR3 protein results from TCRdb running MiXCR on the 5' RACE reads. The sample lists around 670,000 distinct CDR3 sequences; around 5.7% were seen once. Sequenced: naive T cells sorted from blood. The receptors here all came from a man between 18 and 35 years old in good health.

As regards this clonotype: Germline and junction disagree at one end, which may indicate a read error. The rearrangement links TRBV6-6 to TRBJ2-3, with D unresolved. The germline V gene has CDR1 MNHNY and CDR2 SVGAGI (reference sequence). The CDR3 has 11 residues. CDR3 sequence: CASSSKDTQDF. CDR3 in DNA: TGTGCCAGCAGTTCTAAAGATACGCAGGATTTT.

This clonotype was counted many times. The chain carries TRBV29-1 and TRBJ1-2; TRBD1 matches 7 bases. CDR1 SQVTM and CDR2 ANQGSEA come from the germline V gene. Trimming removed 4 bases from V and 4 bases from J; junction bases left unmatched: 9. This CDR3 has 14 amino acids. The DNA of the CDR3 is TGCAGCGTTGGTGGGGCAGGGGGAATCTATGGCTACACCTTC. Translated, it gives CSVGGAGGIYGYTF.

As for this clonotype: The conserved final phenylalanine or tryptophan is absent from the CDR3, which likely points to a read error. The CDR3 reads CASSLTSVNEQFC. The CDR3 bases are TGTGCCAGCAGCCTTACTAGCGTCAATGAGCAGTTCTGC. The chain couples TRBV28 to TRBJ2-1; the match to TRBD2 covers 7 bases. This CDR3 has 13 amino acids. From germline, CDR1 is MDHEN and CDR2 SYDVKM. Trimming removed 6 bases from V and 6 bases from J; junction bases left unmatched: 5.

This clonotype turned up a few times. The chain joins TRBV7-8 to TRBJ2-2, with 14 bases matching TRBD2. CDR1 is SGHVS and CDR2 is FQNEAQ in the germline V gene. Trimming cost V 6 bases and J 3 bases; bases outside gene matches: 9. This CDR3 spans 18 amino acids. CDR3 in DNA: TGTGCCAGCAGTTCCGGGACTAGCGGGAGAGGGGACACCGGGGAGCTGTTTTTT. Amino acids: CASSSGTSGRGDTGELFF.

V is TRBV11-2 and J is TRBJ2-7; TRBD2 matches 9 bases. This CDR3 spans 14 amino acids. CDR1 is SGHAT, CDR2 FQNNGV, per germline. The V gene end was trimmed by 0 bases and the J gene end by 7 bases; junction bases not matched to a gene: 4. CDR3 amino acids: CASSLEASGTEQYV. DNA of the CDR3: TGTGCCAGCAGCTTAGAGGCTAGCGGGACAGAGCAGTACGTC.

This clonotype appeared many times. The chain uses TRBV5-1 and TRBJ2-1; TRBD2 might be the D (5 bases). The CDR3 runs 15 residues. Germline V gene data show CDR1 as SGHRS and CDR2 as YFSETQ. Trimming pared 0 bases from V and 7 bases from J, leaving 14 bases between. The CDR3 sequence: CASSLVSGDGNEQFF. CDR3 coding DNA: TGCGCCAGCAGCTTGGTGTCCGGGGATGGAAATGAGCAGTTCTTC.

This clonotype was seen a handful of times. V usage is TRBV20-1 and J usage is TRBJ2-3, with TRBD2 identical over 7 bases. Germline values: CDR1 DFQATT, CDR2 SNEGSKA (reference sequence). This CDR3 region has 15 residues. Germline trimming cut 3 bases from V and 0 bases from J; bases unmatched to any gene: 6. The CDR3 is CSASPLSGSTDTQYF. The CDR3 nucleotides read TGCAGTGCTAGCCCCCTTAGCGGGAGCACAGATACGCAGTATTTT.

The table lists this clonotype with many counts. V is TRBV12-5 and J is TRBJ1-2; a possible D gene is TRBD1 (6 bases). Germline V gives CDR1 LGHNT, CDR2 FRNRAP. The CDR3 sequence is 14 residues long. V shed 2 bases and J shed 5 bases, with 12 bases lying between them. The CDR3 region has the DNA TGTGCTAGTGGTTTGTCGGGACACCCATATGGCTACACCTTC. Its translation is CASGLSGHPYGYTF.

This chain links TRBV2 with TRBJ1-5; 9 nucleotides line up with TRBD1. The CDR3 is 17 amino acids. J gave up 6 bases and V 5 bases, and 14 bases lay outside the gene matches. The V gene's germline CDR1 is SNHLY and CDR2 FYNNEI. The CDR3 spells CASSRIITGQGLQPQHF. For the CDR3, the DNA is TGTGCCAGCAGTAGGATAATAACGGGACAGGGACTTCAGCCCCAGCATTTT.

In its sample, this clonotype was seen many times. V is TRBV27 and J is TRBJ1-5, with TRBD1 matching over 7 bases. CDR1 is MNHEY, CDR2 SMNVEV, per germline (reference sequence). CDR3 length: 16 residues. V was pared by 5 bases and J by 3 bases, with 10 bases of the junction left unmatched. The CDR3 here is CASSPSTGDYNQPQHF. In DNA, the CDR3 is TGTGCCAGCAGTCCCTCCACAGGGGACTACAATCAGCCCCAGCATTTT.

This clonotype has a handful of counts. The rearrangement joins TRBV7-9 to TRBJ1-4, with a tentative D call TRBD1 (6 bases). V lost 4 bases and J lost 5, with 14 bases in between. From germline, CDR1 is SEHNR and CDR2 FQNEAQ (reference sequence). This CDR3 is 15 amino acids long. CDR3 nucleotide sequence: TGTGCCAGCAGCTCCGCAGGGGAGGCCAATGAAAAACTGTTTTTT. It codes for CASSSAGEANEKLFF.

The chain combines TRBV7-2 with TRBJ2-3, with TRBD2 identical over 8 bases. The V gene's germline CDR1 is SGHTA and CDR2 FQGNSA. With V trimmed by 1 base and J by 4 bases, 7 bases remained unmatched. This CDR3 comprises 16 residues. The CDR3 spells CASSLGHGRAADTQYF. In DNA, the CDR3 is TGTGCCAGCAGCTTAGGACACGGGAGGGCCGCAGATACGCAGTATTTT.

The CDR3 loop reads CAWIRRGDNYGYTF. For the CDR3, the DNA is TGTGCCTGGATCCGGCGGGGGGATAACTATGGCTACACCTTC. This sequence joins TRBV30 and TRBJ1-2; maybe TRBD1 (5 bases). The CDR3 consists of 14 residues. Germline CDR1 reads GTSNPN; CDR2 reads SVGIG (reference sequence). V was trimmed by 4 bases and J by 1 base, leaving 13 bases between them.

The table lists this clonotype with a few counts. The chain joins TRBV6-2 or TRBV6-3 to TRBJ2-6; possibly TRBD1 for D (5 bases). The CDR3 totals 16 residues. Germline CDR1 MNHEY, CDR2 SVGEGT. The V end lost 0 bases, the J end lost 2 bases, and 8 bases lay between the germline ends. CDR3 loop: CASSYSGRAGANVLTF. The CDR3 DNA is TGTGCCAGCAGTTACTCGGGCAGGGCTGGGGCCAACGTCCTGACTTTC.